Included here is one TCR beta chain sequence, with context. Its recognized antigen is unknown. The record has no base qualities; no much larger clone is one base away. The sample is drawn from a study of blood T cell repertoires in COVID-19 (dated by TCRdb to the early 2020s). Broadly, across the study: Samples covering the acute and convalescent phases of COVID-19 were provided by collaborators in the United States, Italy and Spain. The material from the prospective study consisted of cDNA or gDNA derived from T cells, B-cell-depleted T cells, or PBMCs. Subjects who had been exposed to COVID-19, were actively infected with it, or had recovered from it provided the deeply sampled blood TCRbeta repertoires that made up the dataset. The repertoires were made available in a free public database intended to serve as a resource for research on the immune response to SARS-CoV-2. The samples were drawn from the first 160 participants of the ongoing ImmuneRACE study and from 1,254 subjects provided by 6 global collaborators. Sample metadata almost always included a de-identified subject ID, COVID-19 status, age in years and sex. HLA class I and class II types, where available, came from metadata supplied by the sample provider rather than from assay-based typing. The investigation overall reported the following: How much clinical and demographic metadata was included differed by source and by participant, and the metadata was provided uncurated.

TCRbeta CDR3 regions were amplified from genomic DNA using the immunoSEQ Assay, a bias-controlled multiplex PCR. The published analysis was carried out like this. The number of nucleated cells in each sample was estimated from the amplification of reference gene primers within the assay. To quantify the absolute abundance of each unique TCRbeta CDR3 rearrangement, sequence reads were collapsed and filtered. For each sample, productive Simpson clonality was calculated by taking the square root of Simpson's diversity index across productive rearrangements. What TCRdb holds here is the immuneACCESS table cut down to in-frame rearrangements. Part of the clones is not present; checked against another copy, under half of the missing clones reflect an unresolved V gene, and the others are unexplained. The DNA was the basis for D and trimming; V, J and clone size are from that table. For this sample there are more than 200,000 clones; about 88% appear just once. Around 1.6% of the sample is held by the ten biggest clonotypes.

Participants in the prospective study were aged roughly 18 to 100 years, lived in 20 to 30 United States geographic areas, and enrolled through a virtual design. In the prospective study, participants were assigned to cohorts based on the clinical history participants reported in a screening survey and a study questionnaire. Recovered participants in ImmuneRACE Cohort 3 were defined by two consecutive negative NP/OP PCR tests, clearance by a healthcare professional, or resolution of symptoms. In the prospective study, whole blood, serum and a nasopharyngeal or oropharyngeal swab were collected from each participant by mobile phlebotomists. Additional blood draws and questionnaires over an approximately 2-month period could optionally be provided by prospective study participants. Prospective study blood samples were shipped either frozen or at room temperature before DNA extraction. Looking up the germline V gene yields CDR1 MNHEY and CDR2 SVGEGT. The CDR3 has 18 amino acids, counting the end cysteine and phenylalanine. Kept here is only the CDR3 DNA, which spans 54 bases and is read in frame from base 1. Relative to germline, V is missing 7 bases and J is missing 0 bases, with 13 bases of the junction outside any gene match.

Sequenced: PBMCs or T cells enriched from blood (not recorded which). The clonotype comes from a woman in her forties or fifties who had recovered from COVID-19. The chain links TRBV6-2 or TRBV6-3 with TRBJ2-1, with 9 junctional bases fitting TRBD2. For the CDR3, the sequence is CASTPTRPSGNSYNEQFF. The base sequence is TGTGCCAGCACCCCCACTCGTCCTAGCGGGAACTCCTACAATGAGCAGTTCTTC.